This T cell receptor beta chain is drawn from a study of shared clonotypes between healthy human individuals. General study results and limits: Memory subsets generally showed lower estimated richness than naive subsets. Clonotypes that were shared across a few donors made up roughly 5.2% of naive CD4 clonotypes. Tissues were not sampled, only blood, and their repertoires likely differ.

Germline V gives CDR1 SGHRS, CDR2 YFSETQ. The CDR3 runs 15 residues. V lost 3 bases, J lost 0 bases, and 12 bases lay in between. Profiled with immunoSEQ multiplex PCR; TCRdb holds only in-frame clones, not every one. The sample shows 2 million to 2.5 million clones, 93% of them seen only once. In the case of this clone: Its antigen is not identified.

The rearrangement uses TRBV5-1 and TRBJ1-2; D ambiguous. The sequence derives from a man between 18 and 29 years old in good health. Some clones in this sample may be carry-over from other donors' samples. Material for sequencing was naive CD4+ T cells from PBMCs. Subset meaning: CD45RA+ positively selected. CDR3 nucleotides: TGCGCCAGCAGCTCGGGTGGAGGAGCTAACTATGGCTACACCTTC. This gives the protein CASSSGGGANYGYTF.